The 18 T cell receptor beta chains below were found in one sample sequenced in a study of blood T cell repertoires in COVID-19. This table comes from immunoSEQ multiplex PCR, and its TCRdb copy is limited to in-frame clones, with some not included. The sample contains approximately 120,000 clones, about 82% of which appear only once. The sequenced material came from peripheral blood. The receptors were sampled from a human donor in a cohort sampled during active COVID-19.

The chain joins TRBV28 to TRBJ1-1; a possible D gene is TRBD1 (6 bases). V was trimmed by 4 bases and J by 4 bases, leaving 16 bases between them. Germline V lookup: CDR1 MDHEN, CDR2 SYDVKM. This CDR3 spans 15 amino acids. CDR3 in amino acids: CASSSAGQGSTEAFF. The CDR3 coding sequence is TGTGCCAGCAGTTCCGCCGGGCAGGGGAGCACTGAAGCTTTCTTT.

This clone was seen just once. This chain links TRBV5-6 with TRBJ1-1; D unclear. V was trimmed by 1 base and J by 7 bases, leaving 11 bases between them. Germline V gene data show CDR1 as SGHDT and CDR2 as YYEEEE. There are 13 residues in the CDR3. CDR3 residues: CASSLRSSNEAFF. Here the CDR3 DNA reads TGTGCCAGCAGCTTGCGCAGTTCCAATGAAGCTTTCTTT.

V gene TRBV15 combines with J gene TRBJ2-4; possibly TRBD1 for D (5 bases). CDR1 and CDR2 from the germline V gene are LNHNV and YYDKDF (reference sequence). Deletions cut 2 bases from V and 5 bases from J, with 13 bases between. The CDR3 runs 15 residues. This CDR3 is CATSRSTGRQNIQYF. Written as DNA, the CDR3 is TGTGCCACCAGCAGAAGCACAGGCCGGCAAAACATTCAGTACTTC.

The rearrangement uses TRBV6-1 and TRBJ2-4, with TRBD1 matching 12 bases. The CDR3 runs 15 residues. V was pared by 2 bases and J by 9 bases, with 5 bases of the junction left unmatched. Germline lookup yields CDR1 MNHNS and CDR2 SASEGT. CDR3 sequence: CASSERGTGGIIQYF. CDR3 bases: TGTGCCAGCAGTGAAAGGGGGACAGGGGGCATCATTCAGTACTTC.

The chain couples TRBV7-3 to TRBJ2-2; D not certain. The CDR3 runs to 17 residues. V lost 0 bases and J 2 bases, leaving 13 bases between the germline ends. CDR1 is SGHTA, CDR2 FQGTGA, per germline. This CDR3 reads CASSLTPTHTNTGELFF. The CDR3 DNA reads TGTGCCAGCAGCTTAACCCCCACCCACACCAACACCGGGGAGCTGTTTTTT.

Note on this clone: An end of the junction differs from the germline gene, which may be a read error. As DNA, the CDR3 is TGTGCCAGCAGCTTAGGGCAGTCTGAAAACACCATATATTTT. Protein product: CASSLGQSENTIYF. The chain recombines TRBV13 with TRBJ1-3, with no clear D. The germline gives CDR1 PRHDT, CDR2 FYEKMQ (reference sequence). The CDR3 loop spans 14 amino acids.

The sample holds a few counts of this clone. The gene calls are TRBV7-3 and TRBJ2-2, with D unclear. CDR3 length equals 12 residues. Germline V gives CDR1 SGHTA, CDR2 FQGTGA. Trimming removed 7 bases at V and 1 base at J, with 4 bases between. The CDR3 nucleotides are TGTGCCAGCACACAGAACACCGGGGAGCTGTTTTTT. Protein product: CASTQNTGELFF.

The genes are TRBV6-4 and TRBJ1-6, with D unresolved. This CDR3 comprises 17 residues. V lost 6 bases and J lost 9, with 24 bases in between. In germline, CDR1 is MRHNA, CDR2 SNTAGT. The CDR3 nucleotides are TGTGCCAGCAGCGATGCCGGGCACCGGACTCTCGGTTCACCCCTCCACTTT. As protein: CASSDAGHRTLGSPLHF.

The rearrangement links TRBV13 to TRBJ2-4, with a weak D call TRBD1 (7 bases). This CDR3 spans 15 amino acids. V lost 2 bases and J lost 4, with 12 bases in between. Looked up from germline, CDR1 is PRHDT and CDR2 is FYEKMQ (reference sequence). CDR3 nucleotide sequence: TGTGCCAGCAGCTTATACTCAGGGGGGAAAAACATTCAGTACTTC. Translation gives CASSLYSGGKNIQYF. Variable domain in full (rest from reference TRBV13 and TRBJ2-4): AAGVIQSPRHLIKEKRETATLKCYPIPRHDTVYWYQQGPGQDPQFLISFYEKMQSDKGSIPDRFSAQQFSDYHSELNMSSLELGDSALYFCASSLYSGGKNIQYFGAGTRLSVL.

The chain uses TRBV7-8 and TRBJ2-5; the D gene is possibly TRBD2 (5 bases). CDR1 and CDR2 (germline): SGHVS, FQNEAQ. The CDR3 sequence is 15 residues long. Trimming took off 1 base at V and 5 bases at J, with 14 bases between the two ends. CDR3 residues: CASSLGWEMRETQYF. Written as DNA, the CDR3 is TGTGCCAGCAGCTTAGGTTGGGAGATGAGGGAGACCCAGTACTTC.

The table lists this clone with a count of one. The rearrangement links TRBV19 to TRBJ1-2; 9 nucleotides match TRBD1. There are 14 residues in the CDR3. V gave up 5 bases and J gave up 8 bases; unmatched junction bases: 9. Germline V gene sequence: CDR1 LNHDA, CDR2 SQIVND (reference sequence). This CDR3 is CASSVTGQGGGYTF. DNA of the CDR3: TGTGCCAGTAGTGTAACGGGACAGGGTGGCGGCTACACCTTC.

The chain links TRBV27 to TRBJ2-5; 16 positions agree with TRBD2. The CDR3 spans 18 residues. Germline assignment: CDR1 MNHEY and CDR2 SMNVEV (reference sequence). V lost 5 bases, J lost 2 bases, and 8 bases stayed unmatched. The CDR3, as DNA: TGTGCCAGCAGTAGGGGACTAGCGGGAGGGCCGCGGCAAGAGACCCAGTACTTC. This codes for CASSRGLAGGPRQETQYF.

This clone was seen only once. The rearrangement uses TRBV9 and TRBJ1-2, with 9 positions matching TRBD1. Trimming took 3 bases from V and 3 from J; bases not matched to a gene: 3. The CDR3 loop spans 14 amino acids. The V gene's germline CDR1 is SGDLS and CDR2 YYNGEE. CDR3 protein: CASSAGQGHYGYTF. In nucleotides, the CDR3 is TGTGCCAGCAGCGCCGGACAGGGGCACTATGGCTACACCTTC.

The CDR3 DNA reads TGTGCCATCACCGAGACAGGGACCACCTACGAGCAGTACTTC. It translates to CAITETGTTYEQYF. V is TRBV10-3 and J is TRBJ2-7; TRBD1 agrees at 7 bases. Germline loops: CDR1 ENHRY, CDR2 SYGVKD. The CDR3 contains 14 residues. The V gene end was trimmed by 7 bases and the J gene end by 2 bases; junction bases not matched to a gene: 8.

CDR3 bases: TGTGCCAGCAGTCTGACAGTACTGTCCTACAATGAGCAGTTCTTC. It is translated as CASSLTVLSYNEQFF. The chain has TRBV2 and TRBJ2-1, with D perhaps TRBD1 (5 bases). This CDR3 has 15 residues. CDR1 is SNHLY and CDR2 is FYNNEI in the germline V gene. V was pared by 5 bases and J by 1 base, with 12 bases between.

V and J are TRBV5-4 and TRBJ1-4; 7 bases agree with TRBD1. Looked up from germline, CDR1 is SGHNT and CDR2 is YYREEE (reference sequence). V lost 0 bases, J lost 5 bases, and 4 bases stayed unmatched. The CDR3 runs to 15 residues. The CDR3, as DNA: TGTGCCAGCAGCTTGGCCGGGACAGAGAATGAAAAACTGTTTTTT. It encodes CASSLAGTENEKLFF.

This chain joins TRBV5-1 and TRBJ2-7, with 7 bases that match TRBD1. The V and J ends lost 4 bases and 4 bases, in that order; junction bases with no gene match: 11. The CDR3 consists of 15 residues. Germline loops: CDR1 SGHRS, CDR2 YFSETQ. For the CDR3, the DNA is TGCGCCAGCAGCGCAACCCCCATGGGACAGTACGAGCAGTACTTC. Translation: CASSATPMGQYEQYF.

The chain links TRBV7-2 to TRBJ2-7; 8 bases fit TRBD1. The CDR3 contains 16 residues. After removal of 1 base from V and 9 bases from J, the junction contained 14 bases not matched to a gene. CDR1 is SGHTA, CDR2 FQGNSA, per germline. CDR3 amino acids: CASSLGGQDGVLRQYF. DNA of the CDR3: TGTGCCAGCAGCTTAGGGGGACAGGACGGTGTCCTAAGGCAGTACTTC.